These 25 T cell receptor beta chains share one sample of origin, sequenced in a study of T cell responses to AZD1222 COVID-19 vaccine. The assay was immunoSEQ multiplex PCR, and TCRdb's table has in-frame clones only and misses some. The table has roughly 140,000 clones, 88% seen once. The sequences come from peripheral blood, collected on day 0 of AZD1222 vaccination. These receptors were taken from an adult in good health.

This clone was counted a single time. The CDR3 loop is CAISESASLYEQYF. The DNA of the CDR3 is TGTGCCATCAGTGAGTCGGCCAGTTTGTACGAGCAGTACTTC. This sequence joins TRBV10-3 and TRBJ2-7, with D unresolved. Germline V CDR1 and CDR2: ENHRY, SYGVKD. There are 14 residues in the CDR3. V gave up 0 bases and J gave up 4 bases, with 10 bases separating them.

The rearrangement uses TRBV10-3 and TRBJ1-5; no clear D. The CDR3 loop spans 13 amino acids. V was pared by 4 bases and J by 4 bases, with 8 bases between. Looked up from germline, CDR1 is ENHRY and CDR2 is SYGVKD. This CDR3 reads CAISGGQNQPQHF. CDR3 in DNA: TGTGCCATCAGTGGCGGTCAAAATCAGCCCCAGCATTTT.

The CDR3 loop is CAIGQPNEKLFF. DNA for the CDR3: TGTGCCATAGGACAGCCTAATGAAAAACTGTTTTTT. The gene calls are TRBV19 and TRBJ1-4; maybe TRBD1 (6 bases). In germline, CDR1 is LNHDA, CDR2 SQIVND (reference sequence). V shed 10 bases and J shed 3 bases, with 9 bases lying between them. This CDR3 is 12 amino acids long.

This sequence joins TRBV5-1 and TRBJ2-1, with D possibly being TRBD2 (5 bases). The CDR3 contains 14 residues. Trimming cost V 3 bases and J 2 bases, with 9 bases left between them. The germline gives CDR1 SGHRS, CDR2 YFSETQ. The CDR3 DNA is TGCGCCAGCAGCTCCGGGAACCCCTACAATGAGCAGTTCTTC. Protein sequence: CASSSGNPYNEQFF.

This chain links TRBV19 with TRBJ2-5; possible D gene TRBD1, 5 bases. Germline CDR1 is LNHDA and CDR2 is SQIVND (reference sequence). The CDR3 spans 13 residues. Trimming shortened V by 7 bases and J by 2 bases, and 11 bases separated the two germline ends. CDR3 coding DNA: TGTGCCAGTAAAGGGGTCTTGCAAGAGACCCAGTACTTC. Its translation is CASKGVLQETQYF.

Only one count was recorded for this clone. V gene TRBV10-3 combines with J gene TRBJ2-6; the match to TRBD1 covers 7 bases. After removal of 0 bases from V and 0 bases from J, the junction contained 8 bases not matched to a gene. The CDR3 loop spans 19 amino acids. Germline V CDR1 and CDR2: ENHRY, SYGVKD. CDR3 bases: TGTGCCATCAGTGAGTCGAGTGTGACAGGGCTCTCTGGGGCCAACGTCCTGACTTTC. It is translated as CAISESSVTGLSGANVLTF.

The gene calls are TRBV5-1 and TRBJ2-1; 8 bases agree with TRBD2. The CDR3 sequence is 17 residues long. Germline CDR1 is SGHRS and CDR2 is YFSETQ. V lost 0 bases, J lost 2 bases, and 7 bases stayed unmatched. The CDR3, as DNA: TGCGCCAGCAGCTTGGGTATCGTAGCGGGACCCTACAATGAGCAGTTCTTC. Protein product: CASSLGIVAGPYNEQFF.

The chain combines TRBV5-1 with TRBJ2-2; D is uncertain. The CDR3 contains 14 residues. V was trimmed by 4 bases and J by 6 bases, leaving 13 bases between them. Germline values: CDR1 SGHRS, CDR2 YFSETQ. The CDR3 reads CASSPLGTPGELFF. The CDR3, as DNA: TGCGCCAGCAGCCCCCTAGGTACCCCCGGGGAGCTGTTTTTT.

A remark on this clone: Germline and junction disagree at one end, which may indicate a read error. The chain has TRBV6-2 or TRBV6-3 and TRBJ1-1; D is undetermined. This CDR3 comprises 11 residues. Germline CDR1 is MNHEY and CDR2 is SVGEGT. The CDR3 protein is CASSYRRTWSF. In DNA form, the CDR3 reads TGTGCCAGCAGTTATAGGCGAACATGGAGCTTT.

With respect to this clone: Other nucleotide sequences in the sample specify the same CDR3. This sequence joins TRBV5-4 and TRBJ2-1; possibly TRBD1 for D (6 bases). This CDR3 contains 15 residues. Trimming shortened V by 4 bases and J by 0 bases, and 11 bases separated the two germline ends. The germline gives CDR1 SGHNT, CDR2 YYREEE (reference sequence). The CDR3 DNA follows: TGTGCCAGCAGCCTCGGGACATCCTCCTACAATGAGCAGTTCTTC. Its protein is CASSLGTSSYNEQFF.

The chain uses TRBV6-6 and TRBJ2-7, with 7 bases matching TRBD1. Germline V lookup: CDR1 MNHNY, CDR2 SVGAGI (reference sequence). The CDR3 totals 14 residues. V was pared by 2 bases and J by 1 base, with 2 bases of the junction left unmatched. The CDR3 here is CASSYRDRSYEQYF. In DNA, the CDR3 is TGTGCCAGCAGTTACCGGGACAGATCCTACGAGCAGTACTTC.

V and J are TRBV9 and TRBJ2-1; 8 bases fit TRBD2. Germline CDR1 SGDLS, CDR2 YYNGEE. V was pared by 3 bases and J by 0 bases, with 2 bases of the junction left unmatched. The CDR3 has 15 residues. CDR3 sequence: CASSELAASYNEQFF. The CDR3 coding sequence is TGTGCCAGCAGCGAACTAGCGGCCTCCTACAATGAGCAGTTCTTC.

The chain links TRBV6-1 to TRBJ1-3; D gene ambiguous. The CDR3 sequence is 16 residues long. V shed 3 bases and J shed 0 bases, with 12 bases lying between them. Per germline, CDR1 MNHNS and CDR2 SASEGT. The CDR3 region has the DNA TGTGCCAGCAGTGAGTACGTGAGACCCTCTGGAAACACCATATATTTT. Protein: CASSEYVRPSGNTIYF.

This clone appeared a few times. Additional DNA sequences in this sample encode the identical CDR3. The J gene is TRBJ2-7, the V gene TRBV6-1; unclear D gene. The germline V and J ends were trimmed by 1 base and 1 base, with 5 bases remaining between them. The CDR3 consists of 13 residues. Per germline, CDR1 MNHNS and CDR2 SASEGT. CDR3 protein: CASSEGLSYEQYF. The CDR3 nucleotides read TGTGCCAGCAGTGAAGGGTTATCCTACGAGCAGTACTTC.

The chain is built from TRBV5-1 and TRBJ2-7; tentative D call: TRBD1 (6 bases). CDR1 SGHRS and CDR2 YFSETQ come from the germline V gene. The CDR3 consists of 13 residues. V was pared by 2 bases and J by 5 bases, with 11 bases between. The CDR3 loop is CASSFRGPDEQYF. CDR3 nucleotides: TGCGCCAGCAGCTTCAGGGGACCCGACGAGCAGTACTTC. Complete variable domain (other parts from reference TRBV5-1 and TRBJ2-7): KAGVTQTPRYLIKTRGQQVTLSCSPISGHRSVSWYQQTPGQGLQFLFEYFSETQRNKGNFPGRFSGRQFSNSRSEMNVSTLELGDSALYLCASSFRGPDEQYFGPGTRLTVT.

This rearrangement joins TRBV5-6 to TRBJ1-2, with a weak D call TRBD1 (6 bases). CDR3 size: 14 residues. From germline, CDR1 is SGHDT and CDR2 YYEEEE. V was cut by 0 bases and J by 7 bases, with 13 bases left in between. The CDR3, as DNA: TGTGCCAGCAGCTTGGCGGGGGGCCGGGGTGGCTACACCTTC. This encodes CASSLAGGRGGYTF.

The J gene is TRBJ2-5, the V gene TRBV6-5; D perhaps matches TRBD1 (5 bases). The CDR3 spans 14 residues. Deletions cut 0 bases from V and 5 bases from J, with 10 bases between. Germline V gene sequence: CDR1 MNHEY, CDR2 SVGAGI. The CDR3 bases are TGTGCCAGCAGTTACTCGGGGCCAAGGGAGACCCAGTACTTC. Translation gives CASSYSGPRETQYF.

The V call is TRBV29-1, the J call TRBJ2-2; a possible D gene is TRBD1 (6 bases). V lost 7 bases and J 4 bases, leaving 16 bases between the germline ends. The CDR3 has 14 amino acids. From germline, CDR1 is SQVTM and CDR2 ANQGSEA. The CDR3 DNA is TGCAGCGGGGAAGGGGGAGAGTCCACCGGGGAGCTGTTTTTT. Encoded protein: CSGEGGESTGELFF.

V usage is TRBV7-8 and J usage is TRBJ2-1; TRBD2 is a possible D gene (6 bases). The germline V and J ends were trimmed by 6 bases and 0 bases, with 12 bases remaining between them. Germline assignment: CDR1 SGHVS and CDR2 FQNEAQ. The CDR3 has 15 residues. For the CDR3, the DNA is TGTGCCAGCAGGCGTGGGGGGAGCTCCTACAATGAGCAGTTCTTC. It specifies CASRRGGSSYNEQFF.

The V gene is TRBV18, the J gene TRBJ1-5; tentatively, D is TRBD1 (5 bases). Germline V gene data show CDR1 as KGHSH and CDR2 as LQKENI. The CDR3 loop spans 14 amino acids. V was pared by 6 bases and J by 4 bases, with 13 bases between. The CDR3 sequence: CASSMTVTNQPQHF. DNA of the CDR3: TGTGCCAGCTCGATGACAGTTACTAATCAGCCCCAGCATTTT.

The CDR3 is CATSAQRQGGDTGELFF. CDR3 bases: TGTGCCACCAGTGCCCAGAGGCAGGGGGGGGACACCGGGGAGCTGTTTTTT. The chain links TRBV24-1 to TRBJ2-2; D is tentatively TRBD1 or TRBD2 (7 bases each). CDR1 is KGHDR, CDR2 SFDVKD, per germline. The CDR3 covers 17 residues. V was trimmed by 5 bases and J by 3 bases, leaving 18 bases between them.

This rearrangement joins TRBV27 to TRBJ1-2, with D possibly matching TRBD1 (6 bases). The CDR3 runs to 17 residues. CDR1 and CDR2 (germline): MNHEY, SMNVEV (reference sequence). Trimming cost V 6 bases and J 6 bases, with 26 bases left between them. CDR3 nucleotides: TGTGCCAGCAGACTATACGGAAGGGGGGGGAGTCTGGATGGCTACACCTTC. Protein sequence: CASRLYGRGGSLDGYTF.

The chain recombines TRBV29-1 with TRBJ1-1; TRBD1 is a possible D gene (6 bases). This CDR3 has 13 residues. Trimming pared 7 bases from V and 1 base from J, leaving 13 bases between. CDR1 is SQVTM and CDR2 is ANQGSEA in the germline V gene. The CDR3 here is CSDGQFTNTEAFF. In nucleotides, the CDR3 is TGCAGCGACGGACAGTTTACGAACACTGAAGCTTTCTTT.

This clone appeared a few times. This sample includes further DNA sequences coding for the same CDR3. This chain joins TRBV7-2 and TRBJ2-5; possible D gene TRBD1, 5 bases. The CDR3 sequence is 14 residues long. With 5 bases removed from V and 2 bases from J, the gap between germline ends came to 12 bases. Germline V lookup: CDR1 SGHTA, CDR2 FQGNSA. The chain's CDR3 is CASSPRTTQETQYF. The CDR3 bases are TGTGCCAGCAGCCCTAGGACAACGCAAGAGACCCAGTACTTC.

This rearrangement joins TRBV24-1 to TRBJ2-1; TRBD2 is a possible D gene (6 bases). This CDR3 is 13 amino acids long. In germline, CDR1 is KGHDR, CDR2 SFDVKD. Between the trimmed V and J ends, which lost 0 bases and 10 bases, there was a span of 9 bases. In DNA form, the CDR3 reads TGTGCCACCAGTGATTTGCCGGGGGAAGAGCAGTTCTTC. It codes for CATSDLPGEEQFF.